In its sample, the clone carrying this TCR beta chain was seen a few times. Its antigen is unidentified. The entry originates in a study of vaccination and CD4 T cells after COVID-19. Looking at the study overall: Overlapping spike peptides served as the stimulus for the cells. These peptides came from SARS-CoV-2 and from the common cold coronaviruses HCoV-NL63, HCoV-OC43 and HCoV-229E. Study-wide results and caveats: The study examined relatively few convalescent patients and included no early post-infection timepoints.

The CDR3 contains 13 residues. Germline assignment: CDR1 MDHEN and CDR2 SYDVKM. Deletions cut 1 base from V and 7 bases from J, with 10 bases between. The Oncomine TCR Beta short-read assay generated sequence data from the DNA of cultured CD4+ T cells. In this case, cultured CD4+ T cells provided the extracted genomic DNA. TCRdb independently ran MiXCR on the PCR reads; one entry per CDR3 protein. The repertoire holds roughly 10,000 distinct CDR3 sequences, with 25% to 30% as singletons. Treatment described: approximately nine-day PBMC culture with coronavirus spike peptide pools or control peptides (ViraFEST assay). CD4+ T cells that came from the unexposed donor were collected before the COVID-19 pandemic (2011-2018). When enough cells were available, unexposed-donor CD4+ T cells were probed with SARS-CoV-2 S/N and four cold-coronavirus spikes.

The sample comprised CD4+ T cells from blood, cultured in vitro. The source of this sequence is a human donor in good health. This chain joins TRBV28 and TRBJ1-1; D ambiguous. The CDR3 spells CASSLLAGLEAFF. The CDR3 bases are TGTGCCAGCAGTTTATTGGCCGGCCTTGAAGCTTTCTTT.